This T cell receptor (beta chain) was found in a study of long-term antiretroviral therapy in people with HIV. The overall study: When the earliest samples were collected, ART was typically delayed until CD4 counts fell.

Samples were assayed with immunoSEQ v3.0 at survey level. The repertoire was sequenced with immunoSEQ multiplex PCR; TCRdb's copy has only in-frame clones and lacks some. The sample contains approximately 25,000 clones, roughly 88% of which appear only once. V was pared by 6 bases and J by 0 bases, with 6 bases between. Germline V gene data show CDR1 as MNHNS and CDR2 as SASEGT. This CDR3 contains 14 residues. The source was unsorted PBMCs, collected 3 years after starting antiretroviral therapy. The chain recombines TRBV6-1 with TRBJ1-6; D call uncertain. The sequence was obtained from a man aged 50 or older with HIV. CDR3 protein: CASRASSYNSPLHF. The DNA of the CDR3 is TGTGCCAGCAGGGCTAGCTCCTATAATTCACCCCTCCACTTT.